One sample yielded the 13 T cell receptor beta chains listed below, sequenced in a study of T cell clonality in common variable immunodeficiency. Data came from immunoSEQ multiplex PCR; TCRdb stores just in-frame clones and leaves some out. Listed for the sample are fewer than 50,000 clones, none seen a single time. Source material: peripheral blood mononuclear cells. All receptors come from a person between 18 and 75 years old in good health.

This clone came up many times. The sequence runs out 3 residues before the end of the CDR3; the remainder is reconstructed from the germline J gene. The chain recombines TRBV18 with TRBJ2-7, with 7 bases matching TRBD1. This CDR3 region has 15 residues. From germline, CDR1 is KGHSH and CDR2 LQKENI. V was clipped by 3 bases and J by 1 base; unmatched bases: 6. The part of the CDR3 DNA that was read is TGTGCCAGCTCACCCGTGACAGGGAGTTCCTACGAG. Its translation is CASSPVTGSSYE. Given in full, the CDR3 is CASSPVTGSSYEQYF.

This clone was counted at least ten times. The read ends 3 residues before the CDR3 terminus; that terminus is restored from the germline J gene. The chain combines TRBV7-9 with TRBJ1-3; tentative D call: TRBD1 (5 bases). This CDR3 has 15 residues. Germline V lookup: CDR1 SEHNR, CDR2 FQNEAQ (reference sequence). Trimming cost V 2 bases and J 0 bases, with 8 bases left between them. This chain's CDR3 is CASSLQGHSGNTIYF. Partial CDR3 DNA: TGTGCCAGCAGCTTACAGGGCCACTCTGGAAACACC.

This clone was observed many times. The sequenced fragment ends 3 residues before the CDR3 boundary, so the rest is inferred from the germline J gene. The chain couples TRBV24-1 to TRBJ1-4; a weak D match, TRBD1 (6 bases). Germline V CDR1 and CDR2: KGHDR, SFDVKD. Trimming took 5 bases from V and 4 from J, leaving 13 bases between them. The CDR3 sequence is 15 residues long. The CDR3 is CATSATGGGNEKLFF. The sequenced CDR3 bases are TGTGCCACCAGTGCGACAGGAGGAGGTAATGAAAAA.

The sample holds many counts of this clone. Read sequence stops 3 residues before the CDR3 end, and the germline J gene provides the missing end. This sequence joins TRBV7-2 and TRBJ1-6; 7 bases map to TRBD1. V dropped 5 bases and J dropped 10; count of bases not matched to a gene: 8. The CDR3 contains 14 residues. Germline assignment: CDR1 SGHTA and CDR2 FQGNSA. CDR3 sequence reads: CASSPRQGRSPLHF. The sequenced part of the CDR3 DNA is TGTGCCAGCAGCCCCCGACAGGGAAGGTCACCC.

This clone was picked up many times. The observed sequence ends 3 residues before the CDR3 terminus, with the missing tail filled in from the germline J gene. This chain connects TRBV7-2 to TRBJ1-3; D is unresolved. V was cut by 5 bases and J by 0 bases, with 11 bases left in between. Germline CDR1 SGHTA, CDR2 FQGNSA. The CDR3 totals 15 residues. CDR3 DNA (partial): TGTGCCAGCAGCCGGACTGGCATCTCTGGAAACACC. It translates to CASSRTGISGNT. The complete CDR3 reads CASSRTGISGNTIYF.

At least ten counts were recorded for this clone. The read terminates 3 residues before the CDR3 end, so the remaining end is supplied by the germline J gene. The rearrangement links TRBV18 to TRBJ1-5; 8 nucleotides align to TRBD1. The junction had 10 bases not matched to a gene; V was cut back by 6 bases and J by 6 bases. The CDR3 totals 15 residues. CDR1 is KGHSH, CDR2 LQKENI, per germline. Here the CDR3 reads CASSLGQGEGQPQHF. Incomplete CDR3 DNA: TGTGCCAGCTCCCTCGGACAGGGAGAGGGTCAGCCC.

This clone has at least ten counts. With the read ending 3 residues before the CDR3 end, the germline J gene is used to fill in that end. The genes are TRBV28 and TRBJ2-1, with D perhaps matching TRBD2 (7 bases). Between the trimmed V and J ends, which lost 3 bases and 0 bases, there was a span of 24 bases. CDR1 is MDHEN, CDR2 SYDVKM, per germline. The CDR3 is 20 amino acids. The CDR3 is CASSFRGGEGPKNSYNEQFF. Partial CDR3 DNA: TGTGCCAGCAGTTTTAGGGGGGGGGAGGGGCCAAAGAACTCCTACAATGAG.

This clone has a count of ten or more. Sequencing ends 3 residues short of the CDR3 end; the germline J gene provides the rest. The chain recombines TRBV28 with TRBJ2-2; TRBD1 matches 7 bases. J was trimmed by 6 bases and V by 8 bases; bases with no gene match: 12. The CDR3 spans 15 residues. Germline CDR1 is MDHEN and CDR2 is SYDVKM. Incomplete CDR3 DNA: TGTGCCAGCCGTTCCCCGACAGGGAAGTCCGGGGAG. Translated, it gives CASRSPTGKSGE. The full CDR3 is CASRSPTGKSGELFF.

This clone was seen many times. The read falls 3 residues short of the CDR3 end, and the missing part is taken from the germline J gene. V gene TRBV27 combines with J gene TRBJ2-1; 8 nucleotides match TRBD2. Germline CDR1 MNHEY, CDR2 SMNVEV (reference sequence). The CDR3 length is 14 residues. The junction had 8 bases not matched to a gene; V was cut back by 7 bases and J by 6 bases. The CDR3 bases that were read are TGTGCCAGCAAAGGGGGACTAGACATCAATGAG. Protein: CASKGGLDINE. The whole CDR3 is CASKGGLDINEQFF.

This clone was counted many times. Read data end 3 residues before the CDR3 end; the end is taken from the germline J gene. This chain links TRBV7-9 with TRBJ2-2, with 9 bases matching TRBD1. From germline, CDR1 is SEHNR and CDR2 FQNEAQ (reference sequence). The CDR3 totals 15 residues. V lost 8 bases and J lost 3; bases outside the gene matches: 7. The CDR3 DNA, read in part, is TGTGCCAGCGGCCTTTGGACAGGGGACACCGGGGAG. Protein product: CASGLWTGDTGE. The whole CDR3 reads CASGLWTGDTGELFF.

This clone was recorded a few times. The sequence runs out 3 residues before the end of the CDR3; the remainder is reconstructed from the germline J gene. This chain connects TRBV11-2 to TRBJ1-3; no definite D call. This CDR3 contains 14 residues. Germline V gene sequence: CDR1 SGHAT, CDR2 FQNNGV. V lost 5 bases and J 9 bases, leaving 17 bases between the germline ends. CDR3 residues: CASSIIPILRTIYF. The CDR3 DNA, read in part, is TGTGCCAGCAGCATAATCCCCATTCTGCGCACC.

Ten or more counts support this clone. The read terminates 3 residues before the CDR3 end, so the remaining end is supplied by the germline J gene. V and J are TRBV20-1 and TRBJ1-2; perhaps TRBD1 as D (5 bases). The germline gives CDR1 DFQATT, CDR2 SNEGSKA (reference sequence). The CDR3 has 12 residues. The CDR3 bases that were read are TGCACCCCAATACGGGGGAACTATGGC. Its translation is CTPIRGNYG. The full CDR3 is CTPIRGNYGYTF.

The sample holds many counts of this clone. Read sequence stops 3 residues before the CDR3 end, and the germline J gene provides the missing end. The chain combines TRBV7-3 with TRBJ2-1; TRBD2 aligns across 8 bases. J was trimmed by 5 bases and V by 1 base; bases with no gene match: 4. The CDR3 has 15 residues. Germline CDR1 SGHTA, CDR2 FQGTGA. The part of the CDR3 DNA that was read is TGTGCCAGCAGCTTAAGACTAGCGCGGGACAATGAG. It specifies CASSLRLARDNE. The entire CDR3 sequence reads CASSLRLARDNEQFF.